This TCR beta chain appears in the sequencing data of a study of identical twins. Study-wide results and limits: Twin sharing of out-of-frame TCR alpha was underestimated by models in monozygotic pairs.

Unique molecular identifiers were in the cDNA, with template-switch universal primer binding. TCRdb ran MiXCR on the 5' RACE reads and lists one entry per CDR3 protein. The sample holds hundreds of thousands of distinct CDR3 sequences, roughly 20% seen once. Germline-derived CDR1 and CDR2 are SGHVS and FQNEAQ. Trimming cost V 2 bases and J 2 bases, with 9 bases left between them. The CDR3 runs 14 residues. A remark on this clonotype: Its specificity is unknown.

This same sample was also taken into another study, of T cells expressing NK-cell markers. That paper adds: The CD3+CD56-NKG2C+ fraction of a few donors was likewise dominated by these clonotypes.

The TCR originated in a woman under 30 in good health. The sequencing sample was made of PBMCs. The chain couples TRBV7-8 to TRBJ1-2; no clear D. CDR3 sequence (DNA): TGTGCCAGCAGCTTATTAGGGATCAACTATGGCTACACCTTC. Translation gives CASSLLGINYGYTF.